This T cell receptor beta chain comes out of a study of T cells after yellow fever vaccination. Study background: SMART-Seq v4 Ultra Low Input handled preparation of low-cell-number fractions.

TCRdb independently ran MiXCR on the 5' RACE reads; one entry per CDR3 protein. The sample records about 300,000 distinct CDR3 sequences, 7.5% to 9% being singletons. Ten or more counts support this clonotype. What it binds is not known. V lost 2 bases, J lost 3 bases, and 5 bases stayed unmatched. This CDR3 spans 15 amino acids. Germline CDR1 reads DFQATT; CDR2 reads SNEGSKA (reference sequence). Study-level points and caveats: The booster saw the reappearance of most primary-vaccination clones (around 96% CD4, less than 90% CD8). A small share of clonotypes appeared in both CD4 and CD8 compartments.

Sequenced here: CD4+ T cells sorted from PBMCs, sampled 5 days after the yellow fever booster vaccination. The chain employs TRBV20-1 and TRBJ1-5; 9 bases align to TRBD1. This sequence was found in a man in his late teens or twenties who received the YFV17D yellow fever vaccine. CDR3 DNA sequence: TGCAGTGCTAGACCTGGACAGGGGTACAATCAGCCCCAGCATTTT. The encoded protein is CSARPGQGYNQPQHF.